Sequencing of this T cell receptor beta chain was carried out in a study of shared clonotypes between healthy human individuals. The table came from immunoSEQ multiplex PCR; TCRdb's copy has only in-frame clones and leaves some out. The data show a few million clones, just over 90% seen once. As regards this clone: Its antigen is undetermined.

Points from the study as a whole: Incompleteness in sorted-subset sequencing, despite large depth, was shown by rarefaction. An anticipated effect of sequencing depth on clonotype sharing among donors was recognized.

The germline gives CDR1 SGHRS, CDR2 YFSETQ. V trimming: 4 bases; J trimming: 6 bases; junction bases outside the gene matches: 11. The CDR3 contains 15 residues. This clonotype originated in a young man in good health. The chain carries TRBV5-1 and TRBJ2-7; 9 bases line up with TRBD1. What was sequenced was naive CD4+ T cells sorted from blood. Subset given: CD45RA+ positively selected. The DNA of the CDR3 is TGCGCCAGCAGCCTTGAGGGACAGGGTCTAGGCGAGCAGTACTTC. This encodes CASSLEGQGLGEQYF.